The 12 T cell receptor beta chains below were found in one sample sequenced in a study of T cells expressing NK-cell markers. TCRdb reprocessed the 5' RACE reads and stores each CDR3 protein as one record, lacking DNA. This sample's clone table lists about 380,000 distinct CDR3 sequences. The sequenced sample consisted of blood T cells: a sorted CD56 or NKG2C T cell subset, CD4+ or CD8+ T cells, or bulk PBMC T cells (not recorded which). The receptors come from a man aged 18 to 69 in good health.

This rearrangement joins TRBV20-1 to TRBJ2-1; TCRdb's assignment of TRBD2 cannot be checked, as there is no DNA. The germline gives CDR1 DFQATT, CDR2 SNEGSKA (reference sequence). This CDR3 contains 17 residues. CDR3 residues: CSARPRSGISGINEQFF.

The CDR3 loop reads CASSPTYNTEAFF. The chain recombines TRBV12-3 or TRBV12-4 with TRBJ1-1. This CDR3 is 13 amino acids long.

The chain couples TRBV6-1 to TRBJ1-6; TCRdb returns TRBD1, unconfirmable since there is no DNA. The CDR3 loop spans 15 amino acids. Per germline, CDR1 MNHNS and CDR2 SASEGT. This chain's CDR3 is CASRIDGGNNSPLHF.

The chain employs TRBV7-2 and TRBJ2-7; TCRdb's D call of TRBD1 is untestable without DNA. CDR3 length: 15 amino acids. The germline CDR1 and CDR2 sequences are SGHTA and FQGNSA. CDR3 residues: CASSSRNRVWYEQYF.

The chain links TRBV11-2 to TRBJ1-4; TCRdb proposes TRBD1, but this gene call is untestable without DNA. The CDR3 length is 11 residues. Germline V gene lookup returns CDR1 SGHAT and CDR2 FQNNGV. This CDR3 is CASSRQGKLFF.

V gene TRBV6-5 combines with J gene TRBJ2-5. The CDR3 contains 15 residues. CDR1 MNHEY and CDR2 SVGAGI come from the germline V gene. CDR3 sequence: CASSYSIRVQETQYF.

The chain uses TRBV12-3 or TRBV12-4 and TRBJ2-2; TCRdb returns TRBD1, unconfirmable since there is no DNA. The length of the CDR3 is 17 residues. This chain's CDR3 is CASSLYGRGPNTGELFF.

This clonotype shows up as medium-sized by frequency. The rearrangement links TRBV18 to TRBJ2-2; TCRdb picks TRBD1, but there is no DNA to check that call. Germline CDR1 is KGHSH and CDR2 is LQKENI. The CDR3 has 17 amino acids. The CDR3 sequence: CASPGKKASAGTGELFF.

V gene TRBV18 combines with J gene TRBJ2-3; TCRdb's assignment of TRBD1 cannot be checked, as there is no DNA. The CDR3 sequence is 15 residues long. Germline CDR1 is KGHSH and CDR2 is LQKENI. CDR3 region: CASSGTGTSTDTQYF.

This chain connects TRBV5-1 to TRBJ2-7; TCRdb reports TRBD2, a call that lacks DNA to check it against. The V gene's germline CDR1 is SGHRS and CDR2 YFSETQ. The CDR3 covers 16 residues. CDR3 amino acids: CASSSPTSGGAVEQYF.

The V call is TRBV7-8, the J call TRBJ2-7; TCRdb picks TRBD1, but there is no DNA to check that call. This CDR3 region has 14 residues. Germline V gene sequence: CDR1 SGHVS, CDR2 FQNEAQ. Here the CDR3 reads CATKAQGGSYEQYF.

The chain links TRBV7-9 to TRBJ1-6; the D call from TCRdb, TRBD1, cannot be confirmed without DNA. The CDR3 extends over 16 amino acids. Germline V gives CDR1 SEHNR, CDR2 FQNEAQ (reference sequence). CDR3: CASTSGGARNNSPLHF. The variable domain in full, with the rest retrieved from reference TRBV7-9 and TRBJ1-6, is DTGVSQNPRHKITKRGQNVTFRCDPISEHNRLYWYRQTLGQGPEFLTYFQNEAQLEKSRLLSDRFSAERPKGSFSTLEIQRTEQGDSAMYLCASTSGGARNNSPLHFGNGTRLTVT.